This T cell receptor (beta chain) was identified in a study of sequential checkpoint blockade in melanoma. Germline values: CDR1 LGHNA, CDR2 YSLEER. The length of the CDR3 is 15 residues. V was trimmed by 0 bases and J by 3 bases, leaving 12 bases between them. Described treatment: randomized to nivolumab then ipilimumab (arm A) or the reverse (arm B). Live CD3+CD8+ CD19− CD56− cells were sorted from PBMCs. Libraries were prepared by immunoSEQ multiplex PCR; TCRdb keeps only in-frame clonotypes and omits some of them. The sample yields around 9,100 clones, approximately 59% seen once. The rearrangement links TRBV4-3 to TRBJ2-7, with D possibly matching TRBD2 (7 bases). The TCR originated in a human donor with melanoma. The source material was CD8+ T cells sorted from blood (inferred from file names), sampled from a patient given nivolumab and ipilimumab in sequence. As DNA, the CDR3 is TGCGCCAGCAGCCAAGACGGGGGGCCAATCTACGAGCAGTACTTC. As protein: CASSQDGGPIYEQYF.